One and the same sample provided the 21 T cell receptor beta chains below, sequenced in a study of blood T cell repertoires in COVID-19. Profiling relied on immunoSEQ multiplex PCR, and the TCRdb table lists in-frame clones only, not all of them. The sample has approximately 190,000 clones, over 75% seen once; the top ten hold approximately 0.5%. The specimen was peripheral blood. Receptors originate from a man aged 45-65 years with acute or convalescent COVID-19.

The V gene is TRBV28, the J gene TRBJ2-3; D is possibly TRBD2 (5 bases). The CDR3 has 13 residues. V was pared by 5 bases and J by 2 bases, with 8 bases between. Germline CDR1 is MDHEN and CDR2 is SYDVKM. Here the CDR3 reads CASSPRATDTQYF. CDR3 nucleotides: TGTGCCAGCAGTCCGCGGGCCACAGATACGCAGTATTTT.

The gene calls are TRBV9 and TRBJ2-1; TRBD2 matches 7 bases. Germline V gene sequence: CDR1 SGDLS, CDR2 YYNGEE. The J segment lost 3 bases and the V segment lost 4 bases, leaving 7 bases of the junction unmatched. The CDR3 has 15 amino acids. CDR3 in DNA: TGTGCCAGCAGCCCCCTTGGGGGGGACTACAATGAGCAGTTCTTC. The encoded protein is CASSPLGGDYNEQFF.

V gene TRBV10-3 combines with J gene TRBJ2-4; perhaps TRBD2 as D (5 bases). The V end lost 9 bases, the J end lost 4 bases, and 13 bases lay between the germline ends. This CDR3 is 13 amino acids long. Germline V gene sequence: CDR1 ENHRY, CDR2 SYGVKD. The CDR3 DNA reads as TGTGCCATAGGTGGTAGCGAAAAAAACATTCAGTACTTC. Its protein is CAIGGSEKNIQYF.

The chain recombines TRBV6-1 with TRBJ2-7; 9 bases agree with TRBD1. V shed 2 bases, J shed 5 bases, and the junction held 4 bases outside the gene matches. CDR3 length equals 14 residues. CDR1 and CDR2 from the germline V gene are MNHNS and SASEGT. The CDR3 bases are TGTGCCAGCAGTGAACCGGGACAGGGCAACGAGCAGTACGTC. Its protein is CASSEPGQGNEQYV.

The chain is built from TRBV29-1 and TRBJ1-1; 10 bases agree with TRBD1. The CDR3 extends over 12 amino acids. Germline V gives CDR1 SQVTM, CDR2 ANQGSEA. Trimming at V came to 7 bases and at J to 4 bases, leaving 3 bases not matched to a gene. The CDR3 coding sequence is TGCAGCGCGGGACAGGGGTTCACTGAAGCTTTCTTT. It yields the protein CSAGQGFTEAFF.

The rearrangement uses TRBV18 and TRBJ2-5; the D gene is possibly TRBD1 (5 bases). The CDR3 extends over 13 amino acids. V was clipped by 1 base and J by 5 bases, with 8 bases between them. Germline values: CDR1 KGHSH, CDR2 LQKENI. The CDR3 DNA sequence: TGTGCCAGCTCACCACAGGGGTTTGAGACCCAGTACTTC. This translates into CASSPQGFETQYF.

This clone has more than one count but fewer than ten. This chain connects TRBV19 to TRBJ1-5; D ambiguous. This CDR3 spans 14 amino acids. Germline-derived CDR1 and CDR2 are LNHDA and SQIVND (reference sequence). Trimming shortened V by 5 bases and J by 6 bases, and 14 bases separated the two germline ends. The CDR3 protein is CASSRRGALQPQHF. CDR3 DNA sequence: TGTGCCAGTAGTCGCCGGGGAGCCCTTCAGCCCCAGCATTTT.

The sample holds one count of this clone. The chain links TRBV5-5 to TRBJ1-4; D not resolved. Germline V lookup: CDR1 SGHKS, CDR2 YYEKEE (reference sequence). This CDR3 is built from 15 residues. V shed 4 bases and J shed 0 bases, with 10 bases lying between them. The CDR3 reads CASSLPGPTNEKLFF. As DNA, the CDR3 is TGTGCCAGCAGCCTTCCCGGTCCAACTAATGAAAAACTGTTTTTT. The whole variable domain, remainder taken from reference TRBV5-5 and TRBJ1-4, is DAGVTQSPTHLIKTRGQQVTLRCSPISGHKSVSWYQQVLGQGPQFIFQYYEKEERGRGNFPDRFSARQFPNYSSELNVNALLLGDSALYLCASSLPGPTNEKLFFGSGTQLSVL.

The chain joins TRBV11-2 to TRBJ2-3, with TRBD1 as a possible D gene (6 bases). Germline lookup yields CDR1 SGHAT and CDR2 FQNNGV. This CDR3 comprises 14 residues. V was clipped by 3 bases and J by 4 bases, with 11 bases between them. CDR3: CASSLGWGPDTQYF. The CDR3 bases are TGTGCCAGCAGCTTGGGTTGGGGGCCAGATACGCAGTATTTT.

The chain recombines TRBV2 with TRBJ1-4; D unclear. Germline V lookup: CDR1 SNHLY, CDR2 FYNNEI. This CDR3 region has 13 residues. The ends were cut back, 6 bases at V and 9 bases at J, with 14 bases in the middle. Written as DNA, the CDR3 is TGTGCCAGCAGAGGACCGGGGTCCCAAAAACTGTTTTTT. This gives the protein CASRGPGSQKLFF.

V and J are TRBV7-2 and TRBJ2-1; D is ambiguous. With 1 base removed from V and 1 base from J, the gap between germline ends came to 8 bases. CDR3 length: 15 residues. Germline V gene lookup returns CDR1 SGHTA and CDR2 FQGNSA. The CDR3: CASSLGLPSYNEQFF. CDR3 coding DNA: TGTGCCAGCAGCTTAGGACTTCCATCCTACAATGAGCAGTTCTTC. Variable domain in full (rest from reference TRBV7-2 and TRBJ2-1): GAGVSQSPSNKVTEKGKDVELRCDPISGHTALYWYRQSLGQGLEFLIYFQGNSAPDKSGLPSDRFSAERTGGSVSTLTIQRTQQEDSAVYLCASSLGLPSYNEQFFGPGTRLTVL.

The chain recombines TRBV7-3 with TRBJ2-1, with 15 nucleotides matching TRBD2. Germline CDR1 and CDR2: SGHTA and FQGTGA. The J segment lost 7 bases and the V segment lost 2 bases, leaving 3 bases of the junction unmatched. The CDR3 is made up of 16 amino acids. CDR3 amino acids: CASSLVGLAGGNEQFF. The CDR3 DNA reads TGTGCCAGCAGCTTAGTGGGACTAGCGGGAGGAAATGAGCAGTTCTTC.

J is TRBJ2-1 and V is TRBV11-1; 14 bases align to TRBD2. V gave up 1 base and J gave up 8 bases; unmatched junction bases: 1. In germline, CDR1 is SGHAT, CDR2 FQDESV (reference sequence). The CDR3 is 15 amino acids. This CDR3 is CASSLGLAGGDEQFF. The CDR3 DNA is TGTGCCAGCAGCTTAGGACTAGCGGGAGGGGATGAGCAGTTCTTC.

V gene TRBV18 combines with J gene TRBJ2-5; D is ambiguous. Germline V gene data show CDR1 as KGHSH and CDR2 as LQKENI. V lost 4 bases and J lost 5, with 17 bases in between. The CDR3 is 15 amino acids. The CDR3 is CASSLPARPGETQYF. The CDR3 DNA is TGTGCCAGCTCACTGCCCGCCAGGCCTGGGGAGACCCAGTACTTC.

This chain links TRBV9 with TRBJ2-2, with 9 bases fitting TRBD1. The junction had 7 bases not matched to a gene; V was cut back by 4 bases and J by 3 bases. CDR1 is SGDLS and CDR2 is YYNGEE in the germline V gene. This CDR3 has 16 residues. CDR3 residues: CASSPGGTGYTGELFF. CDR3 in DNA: TGTGCCAGCAGCCCCGGAGGGACAGGGTACACCGGGGAGCTGTTTTTT.

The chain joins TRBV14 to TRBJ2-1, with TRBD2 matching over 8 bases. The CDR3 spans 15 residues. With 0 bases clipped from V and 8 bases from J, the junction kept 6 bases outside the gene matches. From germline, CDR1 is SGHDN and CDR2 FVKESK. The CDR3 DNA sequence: TGTGCCAGCAGCCAAGACCGGGAGGGCATCGATGAGCAGTTCTTC. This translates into CASSQDREGIDEQFF.

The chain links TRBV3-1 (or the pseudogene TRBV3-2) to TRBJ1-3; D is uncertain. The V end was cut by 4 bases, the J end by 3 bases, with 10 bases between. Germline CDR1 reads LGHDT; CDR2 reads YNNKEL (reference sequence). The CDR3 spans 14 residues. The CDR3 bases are TGTGCCAGCAGCCGACGGACTAGTGGAAACACCATATATTTT. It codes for CASSRRTSGNTIYF.

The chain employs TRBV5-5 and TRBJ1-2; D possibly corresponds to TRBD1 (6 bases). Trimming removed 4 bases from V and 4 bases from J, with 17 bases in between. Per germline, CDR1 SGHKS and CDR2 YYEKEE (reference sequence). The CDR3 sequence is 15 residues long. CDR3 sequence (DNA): TGTGCCAGCAGCCCTACAGGGTATCAACTCTATGGCTACACCTTC. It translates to CASSPTGYQLYGYTF.

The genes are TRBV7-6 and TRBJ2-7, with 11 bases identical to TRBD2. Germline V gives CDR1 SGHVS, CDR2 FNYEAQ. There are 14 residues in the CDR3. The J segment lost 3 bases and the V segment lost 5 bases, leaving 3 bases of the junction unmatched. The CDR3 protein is CASSTGTSGYEQYF. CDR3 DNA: TGTGCCAGCAGCACCGGGACTAGCGGCTACGAGCAGTACTTC.

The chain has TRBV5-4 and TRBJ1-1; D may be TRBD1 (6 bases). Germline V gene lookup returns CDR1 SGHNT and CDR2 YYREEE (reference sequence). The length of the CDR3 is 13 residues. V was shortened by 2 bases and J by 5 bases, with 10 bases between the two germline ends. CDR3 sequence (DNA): TGTGCCAGCAGCTTTCTGGGGGCTACTGAAGCTTTCTTT. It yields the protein CASSFLGATEAFF.

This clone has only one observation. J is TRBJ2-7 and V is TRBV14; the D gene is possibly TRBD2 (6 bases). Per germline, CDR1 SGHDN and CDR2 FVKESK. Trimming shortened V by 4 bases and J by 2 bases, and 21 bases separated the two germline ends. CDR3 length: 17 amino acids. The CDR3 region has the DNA TGTGCCAGCAGCCCGATTGAAATGGGGGGTCCCCCCTACGAGCAGTACTTC. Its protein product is CASSPIEMGGPPYEQYF.